The 18 T cell receptor beta chains below were found in one sample sequenced in a study of vaccination and CD4 T cells after COVID-19. Treatment described: approximately 11-day PBMC culture with coronavirus spike peptide pools or control peptides (ViraFEST assay). CD4+ T cells that came from the unexposed donor were collected before the COVID-19 pandemic (2011-2018). Researchers used the Oncomine TCR Beta short-read assay to sequence DNA from cultured CD4+ T cells. MiXCR, applied by TCRdb to the PCR reads, yields one record per CDR3 protein. The sample carries 4,500 to 5,500 distinct CDR3 sequences, approximately 39% recorded once. Their cognate antigens are unknown. What was sequenced was CD4+ T cells from blood, cultured in vitro. The receptors come from a human donor in good health.

The V and J genes are TRBV6-1 and TRBJ1-1; 7 bases agree with TRBD1. The V gene end was trimmed by 7 bases and the J gene end by 5 bases; junction bases not matched to a gene: 4. The CDR3 spans 12 residues. Germline V CDR1 and CDR2: MNHNS, SASEGT. As DNA, the CDR3 is TGTGCCAGCACGACAGGGAGGACTGAAGCTTTCTTT. Its translation is CASTTGRTEAFF.

The chain carries TRBV7-8 and TRBJ1-1; unclear D gene. Germline CDR1 SGHVS, CDR2 FQNEAQ. Trimming left V 3 bases short and J 5 bases short, with 10 bases between. The CDR3 spans 13 residues. CDR3 sequence reads: CASSFSHRTEAFF. The CDR3 DNA follows: TGTGCCAGCAGCTTTTCTCATCGGACTGAAGCTTTCTTT. Full variable domain (missing parts from reference TRBV7-8 and TRBJ1-1): GAGVSQSPRYKVAKRGQDVALRCDPISGHVSLFWYQQALGQGPEFLTYFQNEAQLDKSGLPSDRFFAERPEGSVSTLKIQRTQQEDSAVYLCASSFSHRTEAFFGQGTRLTVV.

The rearrangement uses TRBV20-1 and TRBJ2-3, with TRBD2 as a possible D gene (6 bases). This CDR3 is built from 16 residues. V lost 0 bases and J 2 bases, leaving 15 bases between the germline ends. Germline CDR1 is DFQATT and CDR2 is SNEGSKA (reference sequence). CDR3 bases: TGCAGTGCTAGAGATCCGGCCGGGGGTAACACAGATACGCAGTATTTT. It is translated as CSARDPAGGNTDTQYF.

The CDR3 sequence: CATSREQGPEKLFF. The CDR3 DNA follows: TGTGCCACCAGCAGAGAGCAGGGTCCTGAAAAACTGTTTTTT. The chain combines TRBV15 with TRBJ1-4, with a tentative D call TRBD1 (5 bases). V was cut by 0 bases and J by 7 bases, with 9 bases left in between. This CDR3 is built from 14 residues. The germline gives CDR1 LNHNV, CDR2 YYDKDF (reference sequence).

V is TRBV7-9 and J is TRBJ1-1; D ambiguous. CDR1 SEHNR and CDR2 FQNEAQ come from the germline V gene (reference sequence). CDR3 size: 10 residues. V was shortened by 8 bases and J by 2 bases, with 3 bases between the two germline ends. The CDR3 coding sequence is TGTGCCAGCCAAAACACTGAAGCTTTCTTT. Its translation: CASQNTEAFF.

The rearrangement joins TRBV20-1 to TRBJ1-1, with TRBD1 identical over 7 bases. Unmatched junction bases numbered 6, after V lost 2 bases and J lost 3 bases. Germline assignment: CDR1 DFQATT and CDR2 SNEGSKA (reference sequence). This CDR3 has 14 residues. This CDR3 is CSARKPGGDTEAFF. The CDR3 DNA is TGCAGTGCTAGAAAACCAGGGGGTGACACTGAAGCTTTCTTT.

The chain is built from TRBV6-1 and TRBJ2-3; 8 nucleotides agree with TRBD2. The germline CDR1 and CDR2 sequences are MNHNS and SASEGT. The CDR3 runs 13 residues. The J segment lost 4 bases and the V segment lost 6 bases, leaving 3 bases of the junction unmatched. In DNA, the CDR3 is TGTGCCAGCAGACAGACTAGCGCAGATACGCAGTATTTT. Translated, it gives CASRQTSADTQYF.

The gene calls are TRBV5-5 and TRBJ2-1, with TRBD1 matching over 9 bases. The V gene's germline CDR1 is SGHKS and CDR2 YYEKEE (reference sequence). Germline trimming cut 4 bases from V and 4 bases from J; bases unmatched to any gene: 6. The length of the CDR3 is 15 residues. The CDR3 DNA sequence: TGTGCCAGCAGCCCCGGGACAGGGCTTTACAATGAGCAGTTCTTC. It specifies CASSPGTGLYNEQFF. Filled out from reference TRBV5-5 and TRBJ2-1, the complete variable domain reads DAGVTQSPTHLIKTRGQQVTLRCSPISGHKSVSWYQQVLGQGPQFIFQYYEKEERGRGNFPDRFSARQFPNYSSELNVNALLLGDSALYLCASSPGTGLYNEQFFGPGTRLTVL.

This clonotype was detected only once. The chain couples TRBV7-2 to TRBJ2-4, with 7 bases matching TRBD2. V shed 3 bases, J shed 9 bases, and the junction held 11 bases outside the gene matches. Germline V gene data show CDR1 as SGHTA and CDR2 as FQGNSA. The CDR3 consists of 15 residues. CDR3 DNA sequence: TGTGCCAGCAGCTTTACTGAAGGGCCGGGGGGCATTCAGTACTTC. Amino acid sequence: CASSFTEGPGGIQYF.

The chain carries TRBV6-5 and TRBJ1-6; no clear D gene. V was shortened by 4 bases and J by 0 bases, with 10 bases between the two germline ends. Germline values: CDR1 MNHEY, CDR2 SVGAGI. This CDR3 is built from 16 residues. For the CDR3, the DNA is TGTGCCAGCAGTTTGATGCCTAGCTCCTATAATTCACCCCTCCACTTT. It specifies CASSLMPSSYNSPLHF.

By sample share, this clonotype is medium-sized. The chain links TRBV20-1 to TRBJ2-5, with 9 bases matching TRBD2. V lost 2 bases to trimming and J lost 5 bases; unmatched junction nucleotides: 6. The CDR3 extends over 14 amino acids. The germline V gene has CDR1 DFQATT and CDR2 SNEGSKA (reference sequence). Written as DNA, the CDR3 is TGCAGTGCTAGACAAGCGGGGGGTAAGGAGACCCAGTACTTC. Translation gives CSARQAGGKETQYF.

The rearrangement joins TRBV29-1 to TRBJ2-1, with unresolved D. This CDR3 spans 12 amino acids. Germline V CDR1 and CDR2: SQVTM, ANQGSEA. V lost 6 bases and J 5 bases, leaving 11 bases between the germline ends. CDR3 sequence: CSVSDGHNEQFF. The CDR3 DNA follows: TGCAGCGTCTCGGACGGGCACAATGAGCAGTTCTTC.

The chain employs TRBV19 and TRBJ1-1, with D perhaps TRBD1 (5 bases). V lost 5 bases, J lost 1 base, and 14 bases lay in between. The CDR3 length is 15 residues. In germline, CDR1 is LNHDA, CDR2 SQIVND (reference sequence). This chain's CDR3 is CASSLSGGKNTEAFF. The CDR3 DNA is TGTGCCAGTAGTCTCTCGGGGGGGAAGAACACTGAAGCTTTCTTT.

The gene calls are TRBV29-1 and TRBJ1-5; D gene ambiguous. Germline V lookup: CDR1 SQVTM, CDR2 ANQGSEA. Trimming removed 4 bases from V and 5 bases from J, with 15 bases in between. CDR3 length equals 14 residues. The CDR3 coding sequence is TGCAGCGTTGCCGGACCCGGCGGGGATCAGCCCCAGCATTTT. Protein: CSVAGPGGDQPQHF.

In its sample, this clonotype was seen a few times. This chain joins TRBV2 and TRBJ2-5; 9 bases align to TRBD2. With V trimmed by 10 bases and J by 7 bases, 10 bases remained unmatched. The CDR3 runs to 13 residues. Germline lookup yields CDR1 SNHLY and CDR2 FYNNEI. The CDR3 coding sequence is TGTGCCATCCAGACTAGCGGTTGGGGGACCCAGTACTTC. Protein: CAIQTSGWGTQYF.

V is TRBV6-5 and J is TRBJ1-2; perhaps TRBD1 as D (6 bases). Trimming took 4 bases from V and 7 from J, leaving 10 bases between them. Germline CDR1 is MNHEY and CDR2 is SVGAGI. CDR3 length: 12 residues. CDR3 coding DNA: TGTGCCAGCAGTTTACAGGGCATTGGCTACACCTTC. Translated: CASSLQGIGYTF.

The chain couples TRBV7-2 to TRBJ2-3, with a weak D call TRBD1 (6 bases). CDR1 and CDR2 from the germline V gene are SGHTA and FQGNSA. CDR3 length equals 14 residues. The ends were cut back, 4 bases at V and 4 bases at J, with 12 bases in the middle. CDR3 residues: CASSWGLGADTQYF. The DNA of the CDR3 is TGTGCCAGCAGCTGGGGGCTGGGAGCAGATACGCAGTATTTT. The variable domain in full, with the rest retrieved from reference TRBV7-2 and TRBJ2-3, is GAGVSQSPSNKVTEKGKDVELRCDPISGHTALYWYRQSLGQGLEFLIYFQGNSAPDKSGLPSDRFSAERTGGSVSTLTIQRTQQEDSAVYLCASSWGLGADTQYFGPGTRLTVL.

The chain couples TRBV19 to TRBJ2-5; TRBD2 matches 10 bases. Germline V gene sequence: CDR1 LNHDA, CDR2 SQIVND (reference sequence). The CDR3 runs to 15 residues. V was clipped by 5 bases and J by 5 bases; unmatched bases: 8. Written as DNA, the CDR3 is TGTGCCAGTAGTCCCGGACTAGCGGTGGATGAGACCCAGTACTTC. Protein: CASSPGLAVDETQYF. The full variable domain, its missing parts supplied by reference TRBV19 and TRBJ2-5, is DGGITQSPKYLFRKEGQNVTLSCEQNLNHDAMYWYRQDPGQGLRLIYYSQIVNDFQKGDIAEGYSVSREKKESFPLTVTSAQKNPTAFYLCASSPGLAVDETQYFGPGTRLLVL.